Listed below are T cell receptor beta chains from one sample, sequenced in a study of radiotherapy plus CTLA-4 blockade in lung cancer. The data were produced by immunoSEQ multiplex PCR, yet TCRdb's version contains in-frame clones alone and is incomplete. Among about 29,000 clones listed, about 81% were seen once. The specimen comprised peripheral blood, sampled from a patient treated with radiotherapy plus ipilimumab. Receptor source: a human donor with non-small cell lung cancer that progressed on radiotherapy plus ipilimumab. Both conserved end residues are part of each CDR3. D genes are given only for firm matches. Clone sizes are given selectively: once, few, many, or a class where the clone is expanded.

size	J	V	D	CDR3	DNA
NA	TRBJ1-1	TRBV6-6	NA	CATRGGMITEAFF	TGTGCCACCAGAGGCGGTATGATCACTGAAGCTTTCTTT
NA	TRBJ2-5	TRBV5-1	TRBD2	CASSPGTRAETQYF	TGCGCCAGCAGCCCAGGGACTAGGGCGGAGACCCAGTACTTC
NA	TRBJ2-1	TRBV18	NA	CASSPDEVQFF	TGTGCCAGCTCACCAGACGAGGTCCAGTTCTTC
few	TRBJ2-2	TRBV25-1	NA	CASSESVATGELFF	TGTGCCAGCAGTGAATCTGTAGCCACCGGGGAGCTGTTTTTT
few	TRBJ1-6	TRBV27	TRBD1	CASSSTFGQGAGGYSPLHF	TGTGCCAGCAGCTCAACCTTCGGACAGGGGGCCGGCGGATATTCACCCCTCCACTTT
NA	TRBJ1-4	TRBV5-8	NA	CASSLIHRNEKLFF	TGTGCCAGCAGCTTGATTCACCGGAATGAAAAACTGTTTTTT
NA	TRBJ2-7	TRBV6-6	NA	CASKGGAGHEQYF	TGTGCCAGCAAAGGGGGGGCAGGGCACGAGCAGTACTTC
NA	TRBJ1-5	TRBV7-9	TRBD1	CASSSGTGAQGGDNQPQHF	TGTGCCAGCAGCTCAGGGACAGGGGCTCAAGGAGGGGACAATCAGCCCCAGCATTTT
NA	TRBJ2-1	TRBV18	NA	CASSPPRAGSPNEQFF	TGTGCCAGCTCACCTCCGCGGGCAGGTTCGCCCAATGAGCAGTTCTTC
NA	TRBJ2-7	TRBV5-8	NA	CASSSGRLYEQYF	TGTGCCAGCAGCTCGGGGAGATTGTACGAGCAGTACTTC
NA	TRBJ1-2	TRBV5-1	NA	CASSLGQSYGYTF	TGCGCCAGCAGCCTCGGACAGTCGTATGGCTACACCTTC
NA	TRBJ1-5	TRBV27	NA	CASSPAWRGGANPQHF	TGTGCCAGCAGCCCTGCCTGGAGGGGTGGGGCGAATCCCCAGCATTTT
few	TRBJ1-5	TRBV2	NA	CASSTRQAISNQPQHF	TGTGCCAGCAGCACCCGACAGGCGATTAGCAATCAGCCCCAGCATTTT
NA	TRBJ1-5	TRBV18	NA	CASSIAENQPQHF	TGTGCCAGCTCAATAGCCGAGAATCAGCCCCAGCATTTT
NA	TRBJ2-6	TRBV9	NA	CASSDVYSGANVLTF	TGTGCCAGCAGCGATGTATACTCTGGGGCCAACGTCCTGACTTTC
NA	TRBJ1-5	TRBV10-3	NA	CATQGAVRNQPQHF	TGTGCCACACAGGGTGCTGTGCGCAATCAGCCCCAGCATTTT
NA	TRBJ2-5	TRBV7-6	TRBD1	CASRGRTGTSQETQYF	TGTGCCAGCAGGGGTCGGACAGGGACCTCGCAGGAGACCCAGTACTTC
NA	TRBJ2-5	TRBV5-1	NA	CASSLAESSETQYF	TGCGCCAGCAGCTTGGCCGAGAGTAGTGAGACCCAGTACTTC
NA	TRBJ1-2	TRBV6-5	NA	CASSELRETHTYTF	TGTGCCAGCAGTGAATTAAGGGAGACCCACACCTACACCTTC
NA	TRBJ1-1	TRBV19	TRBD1	CASSPPGQDLNTEAFF	TGTGCCAGTAGTCCCCCGGGACAGGACCTCAACACTGAAGCTTTCTTT